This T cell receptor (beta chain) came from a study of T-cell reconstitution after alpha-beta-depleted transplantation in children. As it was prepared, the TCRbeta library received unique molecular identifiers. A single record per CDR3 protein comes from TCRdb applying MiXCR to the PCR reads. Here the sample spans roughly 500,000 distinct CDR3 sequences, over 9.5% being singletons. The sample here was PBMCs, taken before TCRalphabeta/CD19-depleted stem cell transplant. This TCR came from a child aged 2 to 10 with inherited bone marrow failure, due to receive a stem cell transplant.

CDR3 in DNA: TGTGCCATCAGGCCCGACCTGAACACTGAAGCTTTCTTT. Its protein product is CAIRPDLNTEAFF. This chain uses TRBV10-3 with TRBJ1-1; D is uncertain. V lost 6 bases and J lost 0, with 8 bases in between. The CDR3 spans 13 residues. Germline lookup yields CDR1 ENHRY and CDR2 SYGVKD.